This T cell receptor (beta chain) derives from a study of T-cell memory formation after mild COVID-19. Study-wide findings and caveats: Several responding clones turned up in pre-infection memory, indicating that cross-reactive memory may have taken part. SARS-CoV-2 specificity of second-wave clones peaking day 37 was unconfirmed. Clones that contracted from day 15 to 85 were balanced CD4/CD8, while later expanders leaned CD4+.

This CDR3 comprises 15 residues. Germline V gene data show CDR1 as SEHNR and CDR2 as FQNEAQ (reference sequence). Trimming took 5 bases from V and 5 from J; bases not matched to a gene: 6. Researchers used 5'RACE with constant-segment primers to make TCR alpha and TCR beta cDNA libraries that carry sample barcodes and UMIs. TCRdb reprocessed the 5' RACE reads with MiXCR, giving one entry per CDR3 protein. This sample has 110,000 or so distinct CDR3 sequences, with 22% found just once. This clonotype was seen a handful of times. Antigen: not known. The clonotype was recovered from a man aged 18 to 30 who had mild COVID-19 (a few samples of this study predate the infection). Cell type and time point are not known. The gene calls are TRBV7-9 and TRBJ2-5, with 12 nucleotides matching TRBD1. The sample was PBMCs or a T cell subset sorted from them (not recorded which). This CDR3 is CASSDRGTGGETQYF. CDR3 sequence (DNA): TGTGCCAGCAGCGATAGAGGGACAGGGGGCGAGACCCAGTACTTC.